Presented here are 30 T cell receptor beta chains from one specimen sequenced in a study of cytotoxic CD8 clonotypes in ibrutinib-treated CLL. Repertoires were generated with immunoSEQ multiplex PCR, while TCRdb's copy carries only in-frame clones and drops some. The sample lists some 92,000 clones, roughly 80% occurring once. The sample here was PBMCs, taken after 24 months of ibrutinib treatment. These TCRs come from a human donor with chronic lymphocytic leukemia.

The gene calls are TRBV4-2 and TRBJ2-7; the match to TRBD2 covers 9 bases. CDR1 LGHNA and CDR2 YNFKEQ come from the germline V gene. This CDR3 spans 16 amino acids. With 5 bases clipped from V and 2 bases from J, the junction kept 10 bases outside the gene matches. CDR3 sequence: CASSGHSGGAAYEQYF. In DNA form, the CDR3 reads TGTGCCAGCAGCGGGCATAGCGGGGGTGCGGCCTACGAGCAGTACTTC.

The chain employs TRBV7-9 and TRBJ1-5; D gene ambiguous. V lost 2 bases and J lost 0, with 5 bases in between. This CDR3 is built from 14 residues. The germline gives CDR1 SEHNR, CDR2 FQNEAQ (reference sequence). CDR3 amino acids: CASSLSDSNQPQHF. CDR3 nucleotides: TGTGCCAGCAGCTTATCGGATAGCAATCAGCCCCAGCATTTT.

This rearrangement joins TRBV7-2 to TRBJ1-2; 9 nucleotides align to TRBD1. The length of the CDR3 is 14 residues. Germline V gene lookup returns CDR1 SGHTA and CDR2 FQGNSA. V was clipped by 5 bases and J by 8 bases; unmatched bases: 9. For the CDR3, the DNA is TGTGCCAGCAGCCAGACGACAGGGGGGAGAGGCTACACCTTC. Its protein product is CASSQTTGGRGYTF.

The V and J genes are TRBV10-2 and TRBJ2-3; 7 bases map to TRBD1. The CDR3 has 16 amino acids. Trimming at V came to 6 bases and at J to 5 bases, leaving 14 bases not matched to a gene. In germline, CDR1 is WSHSY, CDR2 SAAADI. CDR3 sequence (DNA): TGCGCCAGCAGGAACCTAGGGGGCACCACTATAGATACGCAGTATTTT. Translating it yields CASRNLGGTTIDTQYF.

This chain uses TRBV5-1 with TRBJ2-1; perhaps TRBD1 as D (6 bases). There are 15 residues in the CDR3. V lost 0 bases, J lost 7 bases, and 14 bases lay in between. Germline V gives CDR1 SGHRS, CDR2 YFSETQ. CDR3 nucleotides: TGCGCCAGCAGCTTGGTCGGACAGCATGGGAATGAGCAGTTCTTC. Amino acids: CASSLVGQHGNEQFF. Complete variable domain (other parts from reference TRBV5-1 and TRBJ2-1): KAGVTQTPRYLIKTRGQQVTLSCSPISGHRSVSWYQQTPGQGLQFLFEYFSETQRNKGNFPGRFSGRQFSNSRSEMNVSTLELGDSALYLCASSLVGQHGNEQFFGPGTRLTVL.

This chain connects TRBV19 to TRBJ2-1; D unresolved. This CDR3 comprises 12 residues. Between the trimmed V and J ends, which lost 7 bases and 8 bases, there was a span of 12 bases. Germline V CDR1 and CDR2: LNHDA, SQIVND (reference sequence). This CDR3 is CASIPPRDEQFF. The CDR3 DNA reads TGTGCCAGTATCCCACCGAGAGATGAGCAGTTCTTC.

V is TRBV4-1 and J is TRBJ1-2, with 8 nucleotides matching TRBD1. The CDR3 has 16 amino acids. The V and J ends lost 6 bases and 4 bases, in that order; junction bases with no gene match: 13. CDR1 MGHRA and CDR2 YSYEKL come from the germline V gene. This chain's CDR3 is CASSQTAGGIGYGYTF. The CDR3 DNA is TGCGCCAGCAGTCAAACGGCAGGGGGCATCGGCTATGGCTACACCTTC.

The V gene is TRBV4-3, the J gene TRBJ2-3; 8 bases agree with TRBD2. CDR3 length equals 16 residues. V lost 0 bases to trimming and J lost 6 bases; unmatched junction nucleotides: 8. Germline CDR1 reads LGHNA; CDR2 reads YSLEER. The CDR3 loop reads CASSQEGPSGGDTQYF. Written as DNA, the CDR3 is TGCGCCAGCAGCCAAGAAGGACCGAGCGGGGGTGATACGCAGTATTTT.

The V gene is TRBV9, the J gene TRBJ1-2, with 8 nucleotides matching TRBD1. Trimming cost V 4 bases and J 5 bases; bases outside gene matches: 7. The CDR3 is 14 amino acids. Germline V gene data show CDR1 as SGDLS and CDR2 as YYNGEE. The CDR3 protein is CASSPTGGGYGYTF. CDR3 sequence (DNA): TGTGCCAGCAGCCCTACAGGGGGAGGATATGGCTACACCTTC. Together with reference TRBV9 and TRBJ1-2, the CDR3 gives the full variable domain: DSGVTQTPKHLITATGQRVTLRCSPRSGDLSVYWYQQSLDQGLQFLIQYYNGEERAKGNILERFSAQQFPDLHSELNLSSLELGDSALYFCASSPTGGGYGYTFGSGTRLTVV.

The genes are TRBV7-9 and TRBJ2-7, with TRBD2 identical over 7 bases. J gave up 0 bases and V 6 bases, and 5 bases lay outside the gene matches. Germline-derived CDR1 and CDR2 are SEHNR and FQNEAQ (reference sequence). This CDR3 spans 14 amino acids. The CDR3 DNA reads TGTGCCAGCAGTAGTAGCGGGTCCTCCTACGAGCAGTACTTC. It codes for CASSSSGSSYEQYF.

The chain recombines TRBV13 with TRBJ1-3; D is unclear. Germline CDR1 and CDR2: PRHDT and FYEKMQ (reference sequence). The length of the CDR3 is 13 residues. The ends were cut back, 5 bases at V and 0 bases at J, with 5 bases in the middle. CDR3 in DNA: TGTGCCAGCAGCCCGACCTCTGGAAACACCATATATTTT. Translation gives CASSPTSGNTIYF.

V is TRBV30 and J is TRBJ2-2; D tentatively fits TRBD1 or TRBD2 (5 bases each). CDR3 length: 14 amino acids. Germline loops: CDR1 GTSNPN, CDR2 SVGIG (reference sequence). V was pared by 3 bases and J by 8 bases, with 16 bases between. The CDR3 reads CAWRAGTPGGELFF. CDR3 nucleotide sequence: TGTGCCTGGAGGGCTGGGACCCCGGGTGGGGAGCTGTTTTTT.

This clone was seen more than once but under ten times. The V and J genes are TRBV18 and TRBJ2-2; tentative D call: TRBD1 (5 bases). Per the germline V gene, CDR1 is KGHSH and CDR2 is LQKENI. This CDR3 contains 15 residues. Trimming cost V 3 bases and J 4 bases, with 12 bases left between them. The CDR3 sequence is CASSPEGVGTGELFF. For the CDR3, the DNA is TGTGCCAGCTCACCTGAAGGGGTTGGCACCGGGGAGCTGTTTTTT.

The chain employs TRBV19 and TRBJ2-4; D may be TRBD1 (5 bases). The ends were cut back, 5 bases at V and 3 bases at J, with 17 bases in the middle. Germline CDR1 reads LNHDA; CDR2 reads SQIVND (reference sequence). This CDR3 is 16 amino acids long. CDR3: CASSLTTEVGKNIQYF. In nucleotides, the CDR3 is TGTGCCAGTAGTCTAACGACAGAAGTGGGCAAAAACATTCAGTACTTC.

This chain connects TRBV5-6 to TRBJ2-2; no clear D gene. The V end was cut by 2 bases, the J end by 4 bases, with 15 bases between. Looked up from germline, CDR1 is SGHDT and CDR2 is YYEEEE. This CDR3 spans 16 amino acids. Written as DNA, the CDR3 is TGTGCCAGCAGCTTTCTCCGGGTGGTGGTCACCGGGGAGCTGTTTTTT. This sequence encodes CASSFLRVVVTGELFF.

The V and J genes are TRBV7-9 and TRBJ2-5; D call uncertain. The V gene lost 6 bases and the J gene lost 5 bases, with 7 bases spanning the gap. CDR1 and CDR2 (germline): SEHNR, FQNEAQ (reference sequence). The CDR3 has 11 residues. CDR3 nucleotides: TGTGCCAGCAGTCGTCTCGAGACCCAGTACTTC. It codes for CASSRLETQYF.

The rearrangement joins TRBV6-1 to TRBJ2-1; TRBD1 matches 10 bases. Germline V gene data show CDR1 as MNHNS and CDR2 as SASEGT. CDR3 length equals 13 residues. J lost 8 bases, V lost 6 bases, and 4 bases had no gene match. This CDR3 reads CASSRDRGDEQFF. CDR3 sequence (DNA): TGTGCCAGCAGCCGGGACAGGGGCGATGAGCAGTTCTTC.

This clone was counted many times. The rearrangement links TRBV7-8 to TRBJ1-1; no definite D call. The CDR3 contains 13 residues. V was clipped by 2 bases and J by 1 base, with 5 bases between them. Germline CDR1 SGHVS, CDR2 FQNEAQ. The CDR3 DNA reads as TGTGCCAGCAGCTTAAGCAGGAACACTGAAGCTTTCTTT. This encodes CASSLSRNTEAFF.

The J gene is TRBJ1-6, the V gene TRBV19; D is unresolved. CDR1 LNHDA and CDR2 SQIVND come from the germline V gene (reference sequence). Trimming shortened V by 6 bases and J by 7 bases, and 7 bases separated the two germline ends. The CDR3 spans 12 residues. CDR3 loop: CASSALNSPLHF. CDR3 in DNA: TGTGCCAGTAGCGCCCTAAATTCACCCCTCCACTTT.

The J gene is TRBJ2-7, the V gene TRBV7-6; D remains ambiguous. The CDR3 contains 13 residues. V lost 1 base and J 1 base, leaving 5 bases between the germline ends. The germline gives CDR1 SGHVS, CDR2 FNYEAQ. The CDR3 loop reads CASSLDSSYEQYF. The DNA for the CDR3 is TGTGCCAGCAGCTTAGATAGTTCCTACGAGCAGTACTTC.

The chain employs TRBV19 and TRBJ2-3; 7 bases map to TRBD2. CDR1 is LNHDA, CDR2 SQIVND, per germline (reference sequence). The CDR3 sequence is 16 residues long. V gave up 1 base and J gave up 0 bases; unmatched junction bases: 4. As DNA, the CDR3 is TGTGCCAGTAGTATAGTACTAGCGTCTAGCACAGATACGCAGTATTTT. Protein product: CASSIVLASSTDTQYF.

The CDR3 DNA reads as TGTGCCAGCAGCGTAGGGGTAGGGGCGGACACTGAAGCTTTCTTT. Amino acid sequence: CASSVGVGADTEAFF. The chain employs TRBV9 and TRBJ1-1, with D maybe TRBD1 (5 bases). V shed 0 bases and J shed 3 bases, with 12 bases lying between them. CDR3 length: 15 amino acids. The germline gives CDR1 SGDLS, CDR2 YYNGEE.

The chain uses TRBV9 and TRBJ2-1; D perhaps matches TRBD2 (6 bases). The V gene's germline CDR1 is SGDLS and CDR2 YYNGEE. The V and J ends lost 0 bases and 0 bases respectively, with 13 bases between them. This CDR3 contains 17 residues. The CDR3 loop is CASSVDAGSSSYNEQFF. The CDR3 DNA reads TGTGCCAGCAGCGTAGACGCGGGGTCAAGCTCCTACAATGAGCAGTTCTTC.

The J gene is TRBJ2-7, the V gene TRBV2, with no clear D. The CDR3 is made up of 14 amino acids. Trimming pared 7 bases from V and 6 bases from J, leaving 19 bases between. The germline CDR1 and CDR2 sequences are SNHLY and FYNNEI. In DNA form, the CDR3 reads TGTGCCAGCATGGGGTCGACGGGTTCGGCCGAGCAGTACTTC. This translates into CASMGSTGSAEQYF.

This CDR3 is CASSSTGVTGELFF. CDR3 DNA: TGTGCCAGCAGCTCTACAGGGGTCACCGGGGAGCTGTTTTTT. The V call is TRBV7-7, the J call TRBJ2-2; 7 nucleotides line up with TRBD1. The CDR3 contains 14 residues. V shed 4 bases, J shed 4 bases, and the junction held 3 bases outside the gene matches. Germline V gene data show CDR1 as SSHAT and CDR2 as FNYEAQ (reference sequence). The full variable domain, in which reference TRBV7-7 and TRBJ2-2 provide the parts outside the CDR3, is GAGVSQSPRYKVTKRGQDVTLRCDPISSHATLYWYQQALGQGPEFLTYFNYEAQPDKSGLPSDRFSAERPEGSISTLTIQRTEQRDSAMYRCASSSTGVTGELFFGEGSRLTVL.

The J gene is TRBJ2-7, the V gene TRBV5-1; either TRBD1 or TRBD2 may fit D (5 bases each). The CDR3 spans 14 residues. V lost 4 bases to trimming and J lost 2 bases, with 13 bases between them. In germline, CDR1 is SGHRS, CDR2 YFSETQ. This chain's CDR3 is CASSDGTGTYEQYF. Written as DNA, the CDR3 is TGCGCCAGCAGCGACGGGACGGGAACCTACGAGCAGTACTTC.

This chain links TRBV14 with TRBJ1-6; no firm D call. Germline-derived CDR1 and CDR2 are SGHDN and FVKESK. The CDR3 totals 17 residues. Trimming took 0 bases from V and 1 from J, leaving 10 bases between them. The DNA for the CDR3 is TGTGCCAGCAGCCAAGAACAGTTCTCTTCCTATAATTCACCCCTCCACTTT. It codes for CASSQEQFSSYNSPLHF.

This clone was seen a handful of times. The V gene is TRBV27, the J gene TRBJ2-2; D may match TRBD1 or TRBD2 (5 bases each). Trimming stripped 6 bases from V and 7 bases from J, with 15 bases between. Germline-derived CDR1 and CDR2 are MNHEY and SMNVEV (reference sequence). CDR3 length equals 14 residues. CDR3 residues: CASRRMRGVGELFF. Written as DNA, the CDR3 is TGTGCCAGCAGACGTATGAGGGGAGTCGGGGAGCTGTTTTTT.

CDR3 sequence: CASSLKGGVNTEAFF. The CDR3 nucleotides are TGTGCCAGCAGCTTAAAAGGGGGAGTGAACACTGAAGCTTTCTTT. J is TRBJ1-1 and V is TRBV11-2; D is perhaps TRBD1 (6 bases). V dropped 2 bases and J dropped 0 bases, with 10 bases sitting between them. CDR3 length: 15 amino acids. Germline assignment: CDR1 SGHAT and CDR2 FQNNGV.

The V call is TRBV9, the J call TRBJ2-7; D may be TRBD2 (5 bases). The V gene lost 4 bases and the J gene lost 1 base, with 12 bases spanning the gap. Per the germline V gene, CDR1 is SGDLS and CDR2 is YYNGEE. The CDR3 has 14 residues. DNA for the CDR3: TGTGCCAGCAGCCTAGGACTTCCATCCTACGAGCAGTACTTC. Encoded protein: CASSLGLPSYEQYF.